The 20 T cell receptor beta chains listed next were all sequenced from one sample in a study of blood T cells in healthy people across ages. With a J-beta primer mix and a sample-barcoded 5' primer, a second PCR ran 7 to 11 cycles. A single record per CDR3 protein comes from TCRdb applying MiXCR to the 5' RACE reads. Of approximately 780,000 distinct CDR3 sequences in the sample, roughly 24% were seen once. The same sample was also used in a study of T cells of mothers and their children.

The sequencing sample was made of blood. The origin of the receptors is a boy between 10 and 17 years old in good health.

The rearrangement links TRBV27 to TRBJ1-5; 9 nucleotides line up with TRBD1. The CDR3 runs 16 residues. Germline lookup yields CDR1 MNHEY and CDR2 SMNVEV (reference sequence). The V segment lost 1 base and the J segment 9 bases; nucleotides outside the gene matches: 10. CDR3 region: CASSLLRQGGVGPQHF. DNA for the CDR3: TGTGCCAGCAGTTTATTAAGACAGGGGGGCGTGGGGCCCCAGCATTTT.

This clonotype appeared many times. The rearrangement joins TRBV9 to TRBJ2-5; D gene unclear. V was shortened by 0 bases and J by 4 bases, with 10 bases between the two germline ends. The CDR3 is 14 residues long. In germline, CDR1 is SGDLS, CDR2 YYNGEE. CDR3 DNA: TGTGCCAGCAGCGTAGTACCTAGATCAGAGACCCAGTACTTC. This translates into CASSVVPRSETQYF.

The V and J genes are TRBV6-6 and TRBJ2-7; 10 bases fit TRBD1. This CDR3 spans 12 amino acids. CDR1 MNHNY and CDR2 SVGAGI come from the germline V gene (reference sequence). The ends lost 6 bases at V and 6 bases at J; junction bases unmatched: 2. The DNA of the CDR3 is TGTGCCAGCAGCCGACAGGGGGCCGAGCAGTACTTC. Residues: CASSRQGAEQYF.

The rearrangement links TRBV5-1 to TRBJ1-2; 8 bases align to TRBD1. V was clipped by 2 bases and J by 4 bases; unmatched bases: 13. The length of the CDR3 is 17 residues. Looked up from germline, CDR1 is SGHRS and CDR2 is YFSETQ. CDR3 DNA sequence: TGCGCCAGCAGCTTAGGGGACAGGCCCGCAGAAGTCTATGGCTACACCTTC. This encodes CASSLGDRPAEVYGYTF.

This chain joins TRBV2 and TRBJ2-2, with 10 bases that match TRBD1. The CDR3 is 15 residues long. The junction had 6 bases not matched to a gene; V was cut back by 7 bases and J by 4 bases. From germline, CDR1 is SNHLY and CDR2 FYNNEI. The DNA for the CDR3 is TGTGCCAGCACCAAGGGACAGGGGTTCACCGGGGAGCTGTTTTTT. It encodes CASTKGQGFTGELFF.

The chain has TRBV12-5 and TRBJ2-1; 8 positions match TRBD1. The CDR3 is 17 residues long. Trimming took 0 bases from V and 8 from J; bases not matched to a gene: 12. Per germline, CDR1 LGHNT and CDR2 FRNRAP. The CDR3 reads CASGLVGIGQGGYEQFF. The CDR3 nucleotides are TGTGCTAGTGGTTTGGTAGGGATCGGACAGGGTGGCTATGAGCAGTTCTTC.

This clonotype was detected a few times. The gene calls are TRBV11-1 and TRBJ2-7; tentatively, D is TRBD1 (6 bases). The CDR3 sequence is 14 residues long. The V gene's germline CDR1 is SGHAT and CDR2 FQDESV (reference sequence). Trimming stripped 8 bases from V and 1 base from J, with 15 bases between. The CDR3 protein is CASGYSRGSYEQYF. CDR3 coding DNA: TGTGCCAGCGGTTACAGCAGGGGTTCCTACGAGCAGTACTTC.

The chain couples TRBV7-9 to TRBJ2-7; D is perhaps TRBD1 (6 bases). The CDR3 is 12 residues long. Germline CDR1 SEHNR, CDR2 FQNEAQ (reference sequence). The V end was cut by 5 bases, the J end by 7 bases, with 12 bases between. CDR3 in amino acids: CASSPNRVEQYF. The CDR3 DNA reads TGTGCCAGCAGCCCCAACAGGGTTGAGCAGTACTTC.

The chain joins TRBV7-9 to TRBJ2-1; unclear D gene. V was clipped by 5 bases and J by 2 bases, with 7 bases between them. This CDR3 has 13 residues. The germline CDR1 and CDR2 sequences are SEHNR and FQNEAQ (reference sequence). CDR3 bases: TGTGCCAGCAGCGCTAGGACCTACAATGAGCAGTTCTTC. Its translation: CASSARTYNEQFF.

This clonotype has only a few counts. The chain couples TRBV10-3 to TRBJ2-1; 9 positions match TRBD2. Germline V gene data show CDR1 as ENHRY and CDR2 as SYGVKD. CDR3 length: 12 residues. CDR3 nucleotide sequence: TGTGCGATCGGCGGGGGGGTCAATGAGCAGTTCTTC. Its translation: CAIGGGVNEQFF.

This clonotype has only a few counts. This chain links TRBV7-6 with TRBJ2-5, with 7 bases identical to TRBD2. The J segment lost 3 bases and the V segment lost 1 base, leaving 5 bases of the junction unmatched. CDR3 length: 15 amino acids. Germline CDR1 reads SGHVS; CDR2 reads FNYEAQ. CDR3 nucleotides: TGTGCCAGCAGCTTAGAGGCGGGGGAGGAAGAGACCCAGTACTTC. Protein product: CASSLEAGEEETQYF.

The chain couples TRBV2 to TRBJ1-1, with D perhaps matching TRBD1 (5 bases). V was pared by 0 bases and J by 3 bases, with 5 bases between. Germline CDR1 reads SNHLY; CDR2 reads FYNNEI. The CDR3 covers 13 residues. The CDR3 loop is CASSEAGDTEAFF. Written as DNA, the CDR3 is TGTGCCAGCAGTGAAGCGGGGGACACTGAAGCTTTCTTT.

This clonotype was seen a handful of times. The chain employs TRBV7-2 and TRBJ1-5, with D possibly TRBD1 on 6 matching bases. The CDR3 spans 16 residues. V dropped 4 bases and J dropped 6 bases, with 19 bases sitting between them. Germline CDR1 reads SGHTA; CDR2 reads FQGNSA. CDR3 nucleotides: TGTGCCAGCAGCTCGTCCACCTGGGACATAACTCAGCCCCAGCATTTT. Its protein product is CASSSSTWDITQPQHF.

The chain combines TRBV7-8 with TRBJ2-5; D is possibly TRBD2 (6 bases). The germline gives CDR1 SGHVS, CDR2 FQNEAQ. The CDR3 is 16 amino acids. V lost 1 base, J lost 1 base, and 13 bases lay in between. CDR3 loop: CASSLVWLGGQETQYF. The CDR3 DNA follows: TGTGCCAGCAGCTTAGTGTGGCTGGGGGGCCAAGAGACCCAGTACTTC.

As concerns this clonotype: The germline gene is not matched at one end of the junction; a read error may be the cause. The genes are TRBV20-1 and TRBJ1-3, with 7 nucleotides matching TRBD1. Germline CDR1 is DFQATT and CDR2 is SNEGSKA (reference sequence). The CDR3 contains 15 residues. CDR3 loop: CSARQSGTAGNAIYF. The CDR3 nucleotides are TGCAGTGCTAGACAATCCGGGACAGCGGGAAACGCCATATATTTT.

This clonotype was detected many times. CDR3 sequence: CASVTGNTIYF. The CDR3 nucleotides read TGTGCCAGCGTAACCGGGAACACCATATATTTT. The chain carries TRBV6-5 and TRBJ1-3; D ambiguous. The CDR3 has 11 residues. The germline V and J ends were trimmed by 8 bases and 7 bases, with 9 bases remaining between them. Germline V lookup: CDR1 MNHEY, CDR2 SVGAGI.

The table lists this clonotype with a few counts. The chain is built from TRBV6-5 and TRBJ2-7; D remains ambiguous. The V gene lost 0 bases and the J gene lost 3 bases, with 15 bases spanning the gap. This CDR3 has 16 residues. Per the germline V gene, CDR1 is MNHEY and CDR2 is SVGAGI. This CDR3 reads CASSYSFKGDGYEQYF. In DNA form, the CDR3 reads TGTGCCAGCAGTTACTCGTTTAAGGGCGATGGCTACGAGCAGTACTTC.

This chain joins TRBV12-3 or TRBV12-4 and TRBJ2-5, with TRBD1 matching 10 bases. V lost 7 bases to trimming and J lost 1 base; unmatched junction nucleotides: 6. The CDR3 loop spans 15 amino acids. CDR3 sequence reads: CASIGGQGSQETQYF. DNA for the CDR3: TGTGCCAGCATCGGGGGACAGGGGTCCCAAGAGACCCAGTACTTC.

The table lists this clonotype with a few counts. For the CDR3, the DNA is TGCGCCAGCAGCTTGGGACTAGCGGTTGGAGAGACCCAGTACTTC. Translated: CASSLGLAVGETQYF. V is TRBV5-1 and J is TRBJ2-5, with 9 bases that match TRBD2. Trimming at V came to 0 bases and at J to 4 bases, leaving 4 bases not matched to a gene. The CDR3 loop spans 15 amino acids. Germline loops: CDR1 SGHRS, CDR2 YFSETQ.

The J gene is TRBJ1-1, the V gene TRBV28, with D unclear. Deletions cut 2 bases from V and 3 bases from J, with 10 bases between. Germline CDR1 and CDR2: MDHEN and SYDVKM. The length of the CDR3 is 14 residues. The DNA of the CDR3 is TGTGCCAGCAGTTTAACGGGGAGGCACACTGAAGCTTTCTTT. This sequence encodes CASSLTGRHTEAFF.